The clone carrying this T cell receptor beta chain appeared a few times. Antigen: not known. It was 5'RACE with constant-segment primers that produced the TCR alpha and TCR beta cDNA libraries, which carried sample barcodes and UMIs. Using its own MiXCR run on the 5' RACE reads, TCRdb lists one record per CDR3 protein. The repertoire holds 210,000 or so distinct CDR3 sequences, with over 9.5% as singletons. This sample is drawn from a study of T-cell memory formation after mild COVID-19. For the study at large: TCR clusters largely stayed donor specific. Overall study results and limits: The study found contracting CD4+ clones mainly in CM and EM and contracting CD8+ clones in EMRA. Researchers found some responding clones in pre-infection memory, a sign that cross-reactive memory joined.

The CDR3 is 16 residues long. The germline V gene encodes CDR1 SGHDN and CDR2 FVKESK. After removal of 1 base from V and 4 bases from J, the junction contained 5 bases not matched to a gene. The receptor was isolated from a man aged 18 to 30 who had mild COVID-19 (a few samples of this study predate the infection). Cell type and time point are not known. This chain joins TRBV14 and TRBJ2-5; 11 bases match TRBD1. The sample comprised PBMCs or a T cell subset sorted from them (not recorded which). This chain's CDR3 is CASSQGTGGFGETQYF. Here the CDR3 DNA reads TGTGCCAGCAGCCAAGGGACAGGGGGCTTCGGAGAGACCCAGTACTTC.